A single sample is the source of the 13 T cell receptor beta chains below, sequenced in a study of T cells in severe cutaneous drug reactions. The iRepertoire multiplex PCR system with TCR subtype-specific primers built both bulk and single-cell libraries. From the multiplex PCR reads, TCRdb lists one entry per CDR3 protein and no DNA. The sample data list 7,000 or so distinct CDR3 sequences. The donors had carbamazepine-induced Stevens-Johnson syndrome or toxic epidermal necrolysis. The sequencing input was cells from a skin blister. These receptors all stem from a human donor with toxic epidermal necrolysis, a severe cutaneous drug reaction.

In terms of frequency, this clonotype is medium-sized. V gene TRBV28 combines with J gene TRBJ2-1; TCRdb proposes TRBD1, but this gene call is untestable without DNA. Germline CDR1 reads MDHEN; CDR2 reads SYDVKM. The CDR3 totals 13 residues. CDR3 amino acids: CASSLSPGSKQFF.

The gene calls are TRBV27 and TRBJ2-1; no DNA is available, so the TRBD2 call from TCRdb remains unchecked. The CDR3 contains 13 residues. Germline V gene lookup returns CDR1 MNHEY and CDR2 SMNVEV (reference sequence). This chain's CDR3 is CASSPAASGNQFF.

The V and J genes are TRBV5-1 and TRBJ1-1; TCRdb's D call of TRBD1 is untestable without DNA. The CDR3 contains 14 residues. Germline V lookup: CDR1 SGHRS, CDR2 YFSETQ. The CDR3 spells CASRSTGGFAEAFF.

V and J are TRBV6-5 and TRBJ2-2. Germline values: CDR1 MNHEY, CDR2 SVGAGI. The CDR3 extends over 13 amino acids. The CDR3 loop is CASTPSGTGELFF.

The chain employs TRBV14 and TRBJ2-7; TCRdb gives TRBD1 as the D gene, but with no DNA this cannot be confirmed. There are 15 residues in the CDR3. Germline loops: CDR1 SGHDN, CDR2 FVKESK. The CDR3 spells CASSQGQLFSYEQYF. Using reference TRBV14 and TRBJ2-7 for the parts outside the CDR3, the full variable domain is EAGVTQFPSHSVIEKGQTVTLRCDPISGHDNLYWYRRVMGKEIKFLLHFVKESKQDESGMPNNRFLAERTGGTYSTLKVQPAELEDSGVYFCASSQGQLFSYEQYFGPGTRLTVT.

The genes are TRBV12-3 or TRBV12-4 and TRBJ2-1. The CDR3 is 12 residues long. CDR3 sequence reads: CASSFSLNEQFF.

The chain combines TRBV29-1 with TRBJ2-2. Germline CDR1 SQVTM, CDR2 ANQGSEA. CDR3 length: 13 amino acids. CDR3 sequence: CSVGGGDTGELFF.

The chain carries TRBV20-1 and TRBJ2-3; TCRdb names TRBD1, which stays unverified in the absence of DNA. This CDR3 comprises 14 residues. Per germline, CDR1 DFQATT and CDR2 SNEGSKA (reference sequence). This chain's CDR3 is CSAGPGLAADTQYF.

V gene TRBV2 combines with J gene TRBJ1-1; TCRdb outputs TRBD1, but without DNA this stays unchecked. The CDR3 extends over 14 amino acids. Germline lookup yields CDR1 SNHLY and CDR2 FYNNEI. CDR3 amino acids: CARDRDRRNTEAFF.

This rearrangement joins TRBV29-1 to TRBJ2-7; TCRdb returns TRBD2, unconfirmable since there is no DNA. Per germline, CDR1 SQVTM and CDR2 ANQGSEA. CDR3 size: 13 residues. The CDR3: CSVEREGSYEQYF.

The genes are TRBV30 and TRBJ2-1; TCRdb designates TRBD2, a call that cannot be tested without DNA. Germline CDR1 is GTSNPN and CDR2 is SVGIG (reference sequence). The CDR3 length is 17 residues. The CDR3 sequence: CAWIGGTSGRAPGGQFF.

The genes are TRBV13 and TRBJ2-7. Germline V gives CDR1 PRHDT, CDR2 FYEKMQ (reference sequence). The CDR3 consists of 13 residues. CDR3 in amino acids: CASSLITAYEQYF.

The chain uses TRBV13 and TRBJ1-1; the D call from TCRdb, TRBD1, cannot be confirmed without DNA. CDR3 size: 15 residues. The germline V gene encodes CDR1 PRHDT and CDR2 FYEKMQ (reference sequence). The CDR3 here is CASSLGGVGVGEAFF.